The clone carrying this T cell receptor (beta chain) has only one observation. Its antigen remains unidentified. An even split of each subset's genomic DNA across several immunoSEQ plates was performed. Sorted-subset replicate PCR reactions were performed with approximately 200 ng DNA, corresponding to tens of thousands of T cell genomes. TCRdb's copy holds only in-frame clones and misses some; the assay was immunoSEQ multiplex PCR. Of a few million clones listed, approximately 95% were seen once; the top ten hold about 0.37%. The CDR3 totals 16 residues. Per germline, CDR1 LNHDA and CDR2 SQIVND (reference sequence). The V gene lost 1 base and the J gene lost 2 bases, with 14 bases spanning the gap. This entry belongs to a study of shared clonotypes between healthy human individuals. Overall study results and limits: Genetic and exposure-history diversity was limited by the small donor number. Approximately 5.1% was the fraction of naive CD4 clonotypes found shared across a few donors.

Input material: naive CD4+ T cells from PBMCs. Subset given: CD45RA+ positively selected. The receptor was isolated from a young man in good health. Some clones in this sample may be carry-over from other donors' samples. The chain has TRBV19 and TRBJ2-5; a weak D match, TRBD2 (5 bases). CDR3 sequence (DNA): TGTGCCAGTAGTATAGGGATCCGGGGAATACAAGAGACCCAGTACTTC. Residues: CASSIGIRGIQETQYF.